The entry that follows covers one T cell receptor (beta chain) sequence. The data are from a study of metastatic and nonmetastatic thyroid tumors. Using MiXCR, TCRdb re-called clones from the PCR reads. The table lists about 59,000 clones, about 17% of them singletons. Looked up from germline, CDR1 is GTSNPN and CDR2 is SVGIG (reference sequence). The CDR3 is 14 residues long. Losses at the gene ends were 4 bases for V and 3 bases for J; bases not matched to a gene: 9. Thyroid surgery was performed in patients who had received no treatment beforehand. The V call is TRBV30, the J call TRBJ2-7; 7 bases map to TRBD1. The sample taken for sequencing was blood. The clonotype was recovered from a male donor with papillary thyroid cancer or a benign thyroid nodule (not recorded which). Some clones in this sample may be carry-over from other donors' samples. The CDR3 region is CAWNPRTGYYEQYF. CDR3 DNA: TGTGCCTGGAATCCAAGGACAGGTTACTACGAGCAGTACTTC. The complete variable domain, with remaining parts taken from reference TRBV30 and TRBJ2-7, reads SQTIHQWPATLVQPVGSPLSLECTVEGTSNPNLYWYRQAAGRGLQLLFYSVGIGQISSEVPQNLSASRPQDRQFILSSKKLLLSDSGFYLCAWNPRTGYYEQYFGPGTRLTVT.